This T cell receptor beta chain was sequenced during a study of PD-L1 blockade in urothelial cancer. On the study more broadly: Blood samples had a median of around 140,000 T cells, 75,000 to 90,000 unique TCRs, and clonality roughly 0.08.

This sample's time point: peripheral blood 6 weeks after treatment start. Each patient gave between 1 and 8 samples of peripheral blood mononuclear cells, which were collected pretreatment and during treatment. This CDR3 is built from 14 residues. V shed 0 bases, J shed 4 bases, and the junction held 1 base outside the gene matches. Germline values: CDR1 SGHVS, CDR2 FQNEAQ. Synthetic TCR analog templates were spiked into all PCRs individually. Method: immunoSEQ multiplex PCR; TCRdb's copy keeps in-frame clones and lacks some. The top ten hold about 13% of the sample, which has nearly 45,000 clones, roughly 78% seen once.

The material sequenced was PBMCs, taken around atezolizumab (anti-PD-L1) treatment. This receptor was taken from a man aged 60 to 75 with urothelial cancer. This chain joins TRBV7-8 and TRBJ2-7; 9 nucleotides match TRBD1. CDR3 sequence reads: CASSLAGQGYEQYF. For the CDR3, the DNA is TGTGCCAGCAGCTTAGCGGGACAGGGATACGAGCAGTACTTC. Variable domain in full (rest from reference TRBV7-8 and TRBJ2-7): GAGVSQSPRYKVAKRGQDVALRCDPISGHVSLFWYQQALGQGPEFLTYFQNEAQLDKSGLPSDRFFAERPEGSVSTLKIQRTQQEDSAVYLCASSLAGQGYEQYFGPGTRLTVT.